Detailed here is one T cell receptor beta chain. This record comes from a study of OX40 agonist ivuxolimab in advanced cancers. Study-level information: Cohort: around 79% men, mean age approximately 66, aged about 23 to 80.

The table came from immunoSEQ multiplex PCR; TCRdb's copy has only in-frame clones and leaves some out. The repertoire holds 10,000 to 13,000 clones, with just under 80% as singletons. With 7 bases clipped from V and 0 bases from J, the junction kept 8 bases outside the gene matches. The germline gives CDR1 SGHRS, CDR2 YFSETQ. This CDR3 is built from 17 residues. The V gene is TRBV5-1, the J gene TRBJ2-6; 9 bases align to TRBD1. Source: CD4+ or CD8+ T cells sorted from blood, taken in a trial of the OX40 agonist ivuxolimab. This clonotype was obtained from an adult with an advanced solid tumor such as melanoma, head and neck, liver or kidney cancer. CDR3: CASAWDRELSGANVLTF. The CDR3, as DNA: TGCGCCAGCGCCTGGGACAGGGAACTCTCTGGGGCCAACGTCCTGACTTTC.